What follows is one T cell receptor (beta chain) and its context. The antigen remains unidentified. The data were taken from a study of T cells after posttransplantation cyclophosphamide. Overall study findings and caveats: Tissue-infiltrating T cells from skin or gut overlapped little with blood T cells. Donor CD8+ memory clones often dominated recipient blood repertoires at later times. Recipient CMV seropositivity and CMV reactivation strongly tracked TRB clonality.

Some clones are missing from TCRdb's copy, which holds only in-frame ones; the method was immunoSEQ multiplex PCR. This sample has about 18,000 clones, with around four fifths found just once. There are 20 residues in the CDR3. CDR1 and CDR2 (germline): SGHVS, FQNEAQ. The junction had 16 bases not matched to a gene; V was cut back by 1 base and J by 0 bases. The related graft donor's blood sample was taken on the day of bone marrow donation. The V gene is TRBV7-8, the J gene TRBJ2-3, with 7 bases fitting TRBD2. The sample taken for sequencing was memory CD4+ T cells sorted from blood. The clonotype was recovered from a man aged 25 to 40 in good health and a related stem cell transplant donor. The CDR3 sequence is CASSLVPNGGSTPSTDTQYF. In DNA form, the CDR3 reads TGTGCCAGCAGCTTAGTTCCCAACGGGGGGTCCACCCCTAGCACAGATACGCAGTATTTT. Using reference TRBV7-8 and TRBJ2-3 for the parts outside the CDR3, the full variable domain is GAGVSQSPRYKVAKRGQDVALRCDPISGHVSLFWYQQALGQGPEFLTYFQNEAQLDKSGLPSDRFFAERPEGSVSTLKIQRTQQEDSAVYLCASSLVPNGGSTPSTDTQYFGPGTRLTVL.